The 6 T cell receptor beta chains below all came from one sample that was sequenced in a study of blood T cell repertoires in COVID-19. The method was immunoSEQ multiplex PCR; TCRdb's version includes in-frame clones alone and lacks a portion of them. The sample has just over 250,000 clones; about 81% are singletons. The source material was PBMCs or T cells enriched from blood (not recorded which). These receptors were collected from a man younger than 45 with acute COVID-19.

V and J are TRBV2 and TRBJ1-3; D gene uncertain. Germline V gene data show CDR1 as SNHLY and CDR2 as FYNNEI. Trimming left V 6 bases short and J 4 bases short, with 19 bases between. The CDR3 covers 16 residues. In DNA form, the CDR3 reads TGTGCCAGCAGAATCCGGGAGACTCAAGCCGGAAACACCATATATTTT. Translated, it gives CASRIRETQAGNTIYF.

The chain carries TRBV6-1 and TRBJ2-7; possible D gene TRBD1, 6 bases. V lost 2 bases and J lost 2, with 13 bases in between. Germline CDR1 and CDR2: MNHNS and SASEGT. The CDR3 totals 15 residues. The CDR3 reads CASSETTGLPYEQYV. CDR3 nucleotide sequence: TGTGCCAGCAGTGAAACCACAGGGCTCCCCTACGAGCAGTACGTC.

The chain employs TRBV10-3 and TRBJ1-3, with TRBD1 matching over 7 bases. Unmatched junction bases numbered 3, after V lost 7 bases and J lost 0 bases. CDR1 is ENHRY, CDR2 SYGVKD, per germline. The CDR3 covers 14 residues. As DNA, the CDR3 is TGTGCCATCAATGCAGGGGGCTCTGGAAACACCATATATTTT. Protein sequence: CAINAGGSGNTIYF.

The chain joins TRBV7-9 to TRBJ2-7; D may be TRBD1 (6 bases). The length of the CDR3 is 13 residues. Trimming took 2 bases from V and 7 from J, leaving 12 bases between them. Germline V gives CDR1 SEHNR, CDR2 FQNEAQ (reference sequence). The CDR3 protein is CASSLLQGREQYV. CDR3 nucleotides: TGTGCCAGCAGCTTACTACAGGGTCGGGAGCAGTACGTC.

This clone was picked up many times. The rearrangement uses TRBV27 and TRBJ2-2; TRBD2 is a possible D gene (5 bases). The CDR3 sequence is 14 residues long. V was pared by 5 bases and J by 9 bases, with 16 bases between. CDR1 and CDR2 (germline): MNHEY, SMNVEV (reference sequence). CDR3 DNA: TGTGCCAGCAGTCCCACGAGGGTCGGACGGGAGCTGTTTTTT. Protein sequence: CASSPTRVGRELFF.

The genes are TRBV19 and TRBJ2-4; maybe TRBD1 (5 bases). Trimming pared 7 bases from V and 5 bases from J, leaving 9 bases between. Germline CDR1 and CDR2: LNHDA and SQIVND (reference sequence). The CDR3 is 12 residues long. CDR3: CASTGAENIQYF. The CDR3 bases are TGTGCCAGTACTGGGGCAGAAAACATTCAGTACTTC.